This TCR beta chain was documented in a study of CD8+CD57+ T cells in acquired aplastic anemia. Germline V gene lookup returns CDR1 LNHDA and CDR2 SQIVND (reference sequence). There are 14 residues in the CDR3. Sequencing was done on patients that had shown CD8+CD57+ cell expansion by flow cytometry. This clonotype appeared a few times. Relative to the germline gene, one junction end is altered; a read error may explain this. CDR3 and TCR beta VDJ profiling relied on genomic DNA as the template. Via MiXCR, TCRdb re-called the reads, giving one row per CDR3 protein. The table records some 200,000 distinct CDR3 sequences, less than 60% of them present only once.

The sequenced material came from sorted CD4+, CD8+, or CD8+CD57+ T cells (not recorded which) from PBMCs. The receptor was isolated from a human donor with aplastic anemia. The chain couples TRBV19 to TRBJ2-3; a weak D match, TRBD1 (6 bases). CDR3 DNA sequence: TGTGCCAGCAGTACCCACAGGGTCGCAGATACGCAGTATTTT. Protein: CASSTHRVADTQYF.